The TCR beta chain under discussion was sequenced for a study of blood T cell repertoires in COVID-19. The V and J ends lost 6 bases and 5 bases, in that order; junction bases with no gene match: 8. The CDR3 length is 14 residues. The germline V gene has CDR1 SEHNR and CDR2 FQNEAQ (reference sequence). Using immunoSEQ multiplex PCR, the repertoire was profiled, and TCRdb retains in-frame clones only, with some absent. The table shows around 270,000 clones, with over 75% occurring only once. The rearrangement links TRBV7-9 to TRBJ2-5; TRBD1 agrees at 8 bases. This TCR derives from a woman aged 45-60 years with acute or convalescent COVID-19. Sequenced material: peripheral blood. CDR3 loop: CASSFDRGWETQYF. The CDR3, as DNA: TGTGCCAGCAGTTTCGACAGGGGATGGGAGACCCAGTACTTC.